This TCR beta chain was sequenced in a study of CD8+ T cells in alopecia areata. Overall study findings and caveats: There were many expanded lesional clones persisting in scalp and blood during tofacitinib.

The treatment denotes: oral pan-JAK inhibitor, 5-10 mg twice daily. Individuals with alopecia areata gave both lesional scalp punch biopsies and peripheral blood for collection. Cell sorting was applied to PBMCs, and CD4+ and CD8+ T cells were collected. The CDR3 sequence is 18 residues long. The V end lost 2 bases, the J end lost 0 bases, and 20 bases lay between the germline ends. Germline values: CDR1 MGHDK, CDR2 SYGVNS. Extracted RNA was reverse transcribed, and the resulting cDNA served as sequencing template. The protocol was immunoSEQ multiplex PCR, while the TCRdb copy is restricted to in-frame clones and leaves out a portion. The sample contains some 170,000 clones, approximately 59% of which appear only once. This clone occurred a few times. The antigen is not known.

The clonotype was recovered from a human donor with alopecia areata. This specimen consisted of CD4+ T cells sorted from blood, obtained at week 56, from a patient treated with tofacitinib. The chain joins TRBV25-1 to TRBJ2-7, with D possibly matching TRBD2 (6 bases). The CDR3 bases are TGTGCCAGCAGTGAAGGAGCCCCAGGGACTGCAACCTCCTACGAGCAGTACTTC. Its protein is CASSEGAPGTATSYEQYF.